This record concerns one TCR beta chain sequence. Which antigen it targets is not known. Base-call qualities are not available, and no considerably larger clone is one nucleotide away. The data originate from a study of multiple sclerosis patients with progressive multifocal leukoencephalopathy (dated by TCRdb to the late 2010s). A note on the overall study: Controls were five or six natalizumab-treated MS patients who did not develop PML, sampled longitudinally. Peripheral T and B cells were examined in MS patients who went on to develop PML (4 under natalizumab, 1 after alemtuzumab) as well as in treated patients who did not. From before therapy, through 6 and 12 months, up to PML onset, two natalizumab-treated patients who later developed PML were tracked longitudinally. The goal of the study was to detect any JC virus-specific or public T-cell expansions that arose at the time of PML onset. Findings and caveats that apply to the study as a whole: When PML developed, no shared TRBV or TRBJ gene usage and no preferred TRBV-TRBJ pairings were found. Less diverse TRB repertoires in most PML patients were suggested by lower normalized Shannon entropy, whereas values near 1 were observed in the natalizumab-treated controls. Because the cohort was small and descriptive, it remained unclear whether the findings reflect JC virus infection or general immunocompromise. TRB clones above 0.5% frequency appeared only in PML patients, but expanded clones at PML onset were already present before and during natalizumab therapy. Analysis was limited to peripheral blood, even though cerebrospinal fluid or brain lymphocytes might be more informative for natalizumab-associated PML.

V and J lose 2 bases and 7 bases, and a span of 12 bases separates them. Measured from the cysteine to the phenylalanine, the CDR3 is 14 residues long. Only the CDR3 portion is preserved as DNA: 42 bases, with reading frame beginning at the first base. CDR1 and CDR2 are read off the germline V gene as SGHAT and FQNNGV. TRB CDR3 regions were amplified from genomic DNA with the immunoSEQ two-step multiplex PCR at survey-level depth. Each PCR was spiked with synthetic inline TR CDR3 controls spanning all V-J pairings to estimate template counts and remove amplification bias. Reads went through processing to reduce amplification and sequencing bias, and quantification was done against synthetic TR CDR3 analogs. The source study handled its data this way. Raw data were processed in ImmunoSEQ Analyzer, with out-of-frame sequences and CDR3s containing stop codons removed, and gene names were assigned according to IMGT nomenclature. Repertoire diversity was summarized as normalized Shannon entropy, defined as 1 minus Pielou's evenness. Two TRB sequences were counted as identical only if the two sequences had the same V gene, J gene and CDR3. Public PML clonotypes were CDR3s found in two or more PML-onset samples but not found earlier, in controls, or in public databases. Positional CDR3 amino acid composition was analyzed in Skylign with the observed count method. TCRdb limited this immuneACCESS table to in-frame rearrangements with V and J called. A share of clones is missing; checked studies link under half to unresolved V genes, and the rest is unexplained. V, J and clone size are those of that table, while D and trimming were read from the DNA. Counted in this sample were about 30,000 clones; 85% to 95% of them appeared once. The ten most abundant clones make up less than 2.5% of the sample.

Sample time point, as interpreted from the label and publication: before natalizumab initiation. Every listed patient had earlier received interferon beta, and every PML patient was female. Blood samples for T0 were taken before the first natalizumab infusion. Ficoll-Hypaque density gradient centrifugation was used to isolate peripheral blood mononuclear cells. Sequenced sample: PBMCs. The sequence came from a young man with multiple sclerosis. This chain is built from TRBV11-2 and TRBJ1-5; a tentative D match to TRBD1 spans 5 bases. The CDR3 region reads CASSLFGGEQPQHF. DNA sequence: TGTGCCAGCAGCTTATTCGGGGGAGAGCAGCCCCAGCATTTT.